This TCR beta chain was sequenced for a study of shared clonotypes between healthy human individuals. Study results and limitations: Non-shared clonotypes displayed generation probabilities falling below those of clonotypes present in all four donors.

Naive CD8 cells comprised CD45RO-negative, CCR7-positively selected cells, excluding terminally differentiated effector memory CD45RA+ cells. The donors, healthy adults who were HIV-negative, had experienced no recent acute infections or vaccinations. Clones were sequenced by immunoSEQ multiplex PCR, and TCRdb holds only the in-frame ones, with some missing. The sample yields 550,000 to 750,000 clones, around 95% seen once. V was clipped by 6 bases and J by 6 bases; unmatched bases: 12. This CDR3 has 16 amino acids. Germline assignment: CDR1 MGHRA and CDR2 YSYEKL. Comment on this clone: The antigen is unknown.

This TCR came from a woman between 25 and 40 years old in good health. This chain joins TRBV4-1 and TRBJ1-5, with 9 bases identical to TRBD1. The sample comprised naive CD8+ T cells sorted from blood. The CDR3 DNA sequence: TGCGCCAGCAGTCGAAACGACAGGGGGGAGGGTCAGCCCCAGCATTTT. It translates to CASSRNDRGEGQPQHF.